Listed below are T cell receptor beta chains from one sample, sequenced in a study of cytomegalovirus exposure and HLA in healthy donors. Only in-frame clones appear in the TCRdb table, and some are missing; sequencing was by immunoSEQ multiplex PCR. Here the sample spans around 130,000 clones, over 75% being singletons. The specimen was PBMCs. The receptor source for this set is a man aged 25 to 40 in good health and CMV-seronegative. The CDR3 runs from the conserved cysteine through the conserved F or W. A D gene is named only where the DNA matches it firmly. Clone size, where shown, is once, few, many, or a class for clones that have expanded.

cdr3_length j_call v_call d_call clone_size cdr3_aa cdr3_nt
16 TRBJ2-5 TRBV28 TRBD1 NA CASSALGDRYQETQYF TGTGCCAGCAGTGCCCTCGGGGACAGATACCAAGAGACCCAGTACTTC
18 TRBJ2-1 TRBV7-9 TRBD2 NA CASSLPHRLAGIVNEQFF TGTGCCAGCAGCCTACCCCACAGACTAGCGGGAATAGTCAATGAGCAGTTCTTC
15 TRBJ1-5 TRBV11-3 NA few CASSLAQSPNQPQHF TGTGCCAGCAGCTTAGCCCAATCCCCCAATCAGCCCCAGCATTTT
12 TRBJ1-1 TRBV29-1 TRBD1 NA CSWTGGFSEAFF TGCAGCTGGACAGGGGGATTTAGTGAAGCTTTCTTT
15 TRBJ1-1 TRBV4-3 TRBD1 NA CASSQGAGGWSEAFF TGCGCCAGCAGCCAAGGGGCAGGGGGCTGGTCTGAAGCTTTCTTT
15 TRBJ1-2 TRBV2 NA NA CASRIPSTASAGYTF TGTGCCAGCAGAATACCCTCGACAGCGTCGGCGGGCTACACCTTC
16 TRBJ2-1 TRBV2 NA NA CASSWSSDPSYNEQFF TGTGCCAGCAGCTGGTCTAGCGACCCTTCCTACAATGAGCAGTTCTTC
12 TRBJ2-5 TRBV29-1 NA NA CSYWAGEETQYF TGCAGCTATTGGGCAGGGGAGGAGACCCAGTACTTC
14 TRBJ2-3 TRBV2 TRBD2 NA CASSTLADTDTQYF TGTGCCAGCAGTACCCTAGCGGACACAGATACGCAGTATTTT
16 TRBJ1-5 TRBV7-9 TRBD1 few CASSLGGRGHVQPQHF TGTGCCAGCAGCTTAGGCGGCAGGGGGCACGTTCAGCCCCAGCATTTT
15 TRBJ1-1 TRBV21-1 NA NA CASSLYSGGNTEAFF TGTGCCAGCAGCTTGTATTCGGGGGGGAACACTGAAGCTTTCTTT
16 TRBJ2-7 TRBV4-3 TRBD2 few CASSQGAGERLYEQYF TGCGCCAGCAGCCAAGGCGCGGGGGAGAGGCTTTACGAGCAGTACTTC
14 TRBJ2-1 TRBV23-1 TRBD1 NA CASSQDRHRNEQFF TGCGCCAGCAGTCAGGACAGGCATCGCAATGAGCAGTTCTTC
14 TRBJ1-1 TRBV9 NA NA CASSVATENTEAFF TGTGCCAGCAGCGTAGCTACCGAGAACACTGAAGCTTTCTTT
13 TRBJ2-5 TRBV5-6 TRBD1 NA CASSPGQGLVQYF TGTGCCAGCAGCCCTGGACAGGGGTTGGTGCAGTACTTC
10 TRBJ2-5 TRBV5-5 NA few CASSIVTQYF TGTGCCAGCAGTATAGTGACCCAGTACTTC
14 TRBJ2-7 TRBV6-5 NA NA CASSYRAGGHEQYF TGTGCCAGCAGTTACAGAGCAGGGGGGCACGAGCAGTACTTC
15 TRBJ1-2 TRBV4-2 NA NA CASSQDPDTNYGYTF TGTGCCAGCAGCCAAGATCCAGACACCAACTATGGCTACACCTTC